The 32 T cell receptor beta chains in this list originate from one sample, sequenced in a study of cytomegalovirus exposure and HLA in healthy donors. The protocol was immunoSEQ multiplex PCR, while the TCRdb copy is restricted to in-frame clones and leaves out a portion. Of 240,000 or so clones detected, about 86% appear once; the ten largest clones hold 1% to 1.5%. Sequencing was performed on PBMCs. The receptors were gathered from a woman aged 25 to 39 in good health and CMV-seropositive.

The chain couples TRBV6-6 to TRBJ1-5; maybe TRBD1 (6 bases). Per the germline V gene, CDR1 is MNHNY and CDR2 is SVGAGI (reference sequence). The V gene lost 7 bases and the J gene lost 3 bases, with 19 bases spanning the gap. CDR3 length: 16 residues. The CDR3 nucleotides are TGTGCCAGCACCGCGGGGGCAGAACCTCTCAATCAGCCCCAGCATTTT. Its protein is CASTAGAEPLNQPQHF.

J is TRBJ1-4 and V is TRBV28; D possibly corresponds to TRBD1 (6 bases). V was cut by 8 bases and J by 0 bases, with 16 bases left in between. Germline CDR1 MDHEN, CDR2 SYDVKM. The CDR3 length is 16 residues. CDR3 DNA: TGTGCCAGCCCACCTCCAGGGGAATCAACTAATGAAAAACTGTTTTTT. Protein product: CASPPPGESTNEKLFF.

DNA of the CDR3: TGTGCCTGGAGGGACCAGGGTCACACTGAAGCTTTCTTT. It encodes CAWRDQGHTEAFF. This rearrangement joins TRBV30 to TRBJ1-1, with a tentative D call TRBD1 (5 bases). V lost 3 bases and J 3 bases, leaving 11 bases between the germline ends. This CDR3 has 13 amino acids. Germline V CDR1 and CDR2: GTSNPN, SVGIG (reference sequence).

The chain links TRBV25-1 to TRBJ1-3, with 7 bases matching TRBD1. CDR3 length: 16 amino acids. Germline CDR1 reads MGHDK; CDR2 reads SYGVNS. J gave up 4 bases and V 4 bases, and 10 bases lay outside the gene matches. This CDR3 is CASSARYRGAGNTIYF. CDR3 nucleotides: TGTGCCAGCAGTGCTCGGTACAGGGGCGCGGGAAACACCATATATTTT.

CDR3 protein: CASRKQGLQTFYEQYF. Written as DNA, the CDR3 is TGTGCCAGCAGGAAGCAGGGCCTCCAAACCTTTTACGAGCAGTACTTC. This chain links TRBV2 with TRBJ2-7; possible D gene TRBD1, 5 bases. This CDR3 has 16 amino acids. CDR1 and CDR2 from the germline V gene are SNHLY and FYNNEI. Trimming cost V 6 bases and J 4 bases, with 22 bases left between them. The full variable domain, its missing parts supplied by reference TRBV2 and TRBJ2-7, is EPEVTQTPSHQVTQMGQEVILRCVPISNHLYFYWYRQILGQKVEFLVSFYNNEISEKSEIFDDQFSVERPDGSNFTLKIRSTKLEDSAMYFCASRKQGLQTFYEQYFGPGTRLTVT.

This chain uses TRBV29-1 with TRBJ1-1, with TRBD1 matching over 9 bases. The V and J ends lost 1 base and 4 bases, in that order; junction bases with no gene match: 7. Germline CDR1 reads SQVTM; CDR2 reads ANQGSEA. The CDR3 has 15 amino acids. In nucleotides, the CDR3 is TGCAGCGTTGAAGGACAGGGGGGCGTTCGCACTGAAGCTTTCTTT. As protein: CSVEGQGGVRTEAFF.

The gene calls are TRBV13 and TRBJ2-3, with 8 bases identical to TRBD1. This CDR3 has 14 amino acids. Germline V gene lookup returns CDR1 PRHDT and CDR2 FYEKMQ (reference sequence). The trim removed 5 bases at V and 3 bases at J, leaving 4 bases unmatched. CDR3 nucleotides: TGTGCCAGCAGCCAAGGACAGGGAACAGATACGCAGTATTTT. Translating gives CASSQGQGTDTQYF.

The chain carries TRBV29-1 and TRBJ2-7, with 9 positions matching TRBD1. From germline, CDR1 is SQVTM and CDR2 ANQGSEA. The CDR3 totals 13 residues. With V trimmed by 5 bases and J by 5 bases, 7 bases remained unmatched. The CDR3 nucleotides read TGCAGCGTTCCGGGACAGGGAGCCCACGAGCAGTACTTC. Its protein is CSVPGQGAHEQYF.

The CDR3 DNA sequence: TGTGCCAGCAGTCACAGGGAGGGCGGCTATGGCTACACCTTC. Translating gives CASSHREGGYGYTF. The V gene is TRBV27, the J gene TRBJ1-2; the D gene is possibly TRBD1 (6 bases). Germline V gene lookup returns CDR1 MNHEY and CDR2 SMNVEV (reference sequence). Trimming cost V 5 bases and J 4 bases, with 14 bases left between them. CDR3 length: 14 residues.

The chain recombines TRBV6-1 with TRBJ1-1; D perhaps matches TRBD1 (5 bases). V lost 7 bases and J 5 bases, leaving 14 bases between the germline ends. Germline V gene lookup returns CDR1 MNHNS and CDR2 SASEGT. CDR3 size: 13 residues. The CDR3 loop is CASTTGLGTEAFF. Written as DNA, the CDR3 is TGTGCCAGCACTACAGGTTTAGGAACTGAAGCTTTCTTT.

The chain recombines TRBV5-1 with TRBJ2-6; 9 bases match TRBD2. Per germline, CDR1 SGHRS and CDR2 YFSETQ. The CDR3 is 17 amino acids. V lost 2 bases, J lost 0 bases, and 3 bases stayed unmatched. The CDR3 DNA follows: TGCGCCAGCAGCTTTGCGGGAGGGTCCTCTGGGGCCAACGTCCTGACTTTC. It is translated as CASSFAGGSSGANVLTF.

This rearrangement joins TRBV2 to TRBJ2-7; 10 bases match TRBD1. The trim removed 10 bases at V and 2 bases at J, leaving 8 bases unmatched. The CDR3 extends over 14 amino acids. The germline V gene has CDR1 SNHLY and CDR2 FYNNEI. This chain's CDR3 is CATHRDRGTYEQYF. The CDR3 DNA sequence: TGTGCCACCCACCGGGACAGGGGAACCTACGAGCAGTACTTC.

This clone has only a few counts. The sample contains more than one DNA sequence encoding this CDR3. The rearrangement links TRBV25-1 to TRBJ2-3; D remains unclear. The V end was cut by 6 bases, the J end by 1 base, with 5 bases between. Germline V lookup: CDR1 MGHDK, CDR2 SYGVNS. The CDR3 extends over 12 amino acids. CDR3 in amino acids: CASSRGTDTQYF. CDR3 in DNA: TGTGCCAGCAGCCGGGGCACAGATACGCAGTATTTT.

The chain recombines TRBV6-6 with TRBJ2-2; TRBD1 matches 7 bases. The junction had 3 bases not matched to a gene; V was cut back by 4 bases and J by 1 base. In germline, CDR1 is MNHNY, CDR2 SVGAGI (reference sequence). This CDR3 contains 15 residues. In nucleotides, the CDR3 is TGTGCCAGCAGTTCTACAGGGGTGAACACCGGGGAGCTGTTTTTT. Translation gives CASSSTGVNTGELFF.

The chain uses TRBV4-1 and TRBJ2-3, with D uncertain. Germline V gene lookup returns CDR1 MGHRA and CDR2 YSYEKL. V dropped 4 bases and J dropped 14 bases, with 22 bases sitting between them. The CDR3 spans 14 residues. CDR3 amino acids: CASSPVTSRILRYF. Written as DNA, the CDR3 is TGCGCCAGCAGCCCAGTAACGTCGCGGATTTTGAGGTATTTT.

The CDR3 DNA is TGTGCCAGCAGCTTGGGAGCGGGGGATGAGCAGTTCTTC. Its protein product is CASSLGAGDEQFF. This chain uses TRBV5-6 with TRBJ2-1; 8 bases match TRBD2. The CDR3 has 13 amino acids. Germline CDR1 SGHDT, CDR2 YYEEEE. J lost 8 bases, V lost 0 bases, and 1 base had no gene match.

This clone has a single count. The rearrangement uses TRBV27 and TRBJ1-2; possibly TRBD1 for D (5 bases). The CDR3 is 13 residues long. CDR1 and CDR2 (germline): MNHEY, SMNVEV (reference sequence). V lost 6 bases and J 8 bases, leaving 16 bases between the germline ends. The DNA for the CDR3 is TGTGCCAGCAGCCAGGGTTGGCCGAACGGCTACACCTTC. It is translated as CASSQGWPNGYTF.

CDR3 amino acids: CASSLAGGNTEAFF. CDR3 sequence (DNA): TGTGCCAGCAGCTTAGCAGGAGGGAACACTGAAGCTTTCTTT. This rearrangement joins TRBV7-9 to TRBJ1-1; D gene ambiguous. CDR3 length equals 14 residues. Deletions cut 0 bases from V and 1 base from J, with 6 bases between. The V gene's germline CDR1 is SEHNR and CDR2 FQNEAQ (reference sequence).

The gene calls are TRBV28 and TRBJ1-1; TRBD1 might be the D (6 bases). CDR3 length: 14 amino acids. Germline V gives CDR1 MDHEN, CDR2 SYDVKM. Trimming removed 6 bases at V and 5 bases at J, with 16 bases between. DNA of the CDR3: TGTGCCAGCAGGGGATGGGGGCCGAAAACTGAAGCTTTCTTT. Translation gives CASRGWGPKTEAFF.

The J gene is TRBJ2-1, the V gene TRBV5-6; 11 nucleotides align to TRBD1. The CDR3 is 17 amino acids. The germline V gene has CDR1 SGHDT and CDR2 YYEEEE. J gave up 5 bases and V 3 bases, and 10 bases lay outside the gene matches. This chain's CDR3 is CASSSEGWDRGNNEQFF. The CDR3 nucleotides are TGTGCCAGCAGCTCGGAGGGGTGGGACAGGGGGAACAATGAGCAGTTCTTC.

The chain links TRBV27 to TRBJ1-2, with D possibly being TRBD1 (6 bases). CDR1 and CDR2 from the germline V gene are MNHEY and SMNVEV (reference sequence). The CDR3 contains 14 residues. V shed 7 bases and J shed 8 bases, with 20 bases lying between them. CDR3 protein: CASMAGVPGGGYTF. The CDR3 bases are TGTGCCAGCATGGCAGGGGTTCCCGGGGGGGGCTACACCTTC.

The V and J genes are TRBV11-1 and TRBJ2-1; TRBD1 might be the D (5 bases). Germline V gives CDR1 SGHAT, CDR2 FQDESV (reference sequence). The ends were cut back, 5 bases at V and 2 bases at J, with 13 bases in the middle. CDR3 length: 15 amino acids. CDR3 sequence (DNA): TGTGCCAGCAGCCTTGGCCAGGGCGCCTACAATGAGCAGTTCTTC. It specifies CASSLGQGAYNEQFF.

The chain combines TRBV11-2 with TRBJ1-1, with 9 bases that match TRBD1. This CDR3 is built from 15 residues. The germline V gene has CDR1 SGHAT and CDR2 FQNNGV. The V segment lost 5 bases and the J segment 2 bases; nucleotides outside the gene matches: 6. The CDR3 spells CASSAWTGVNTEAFF. The CDR3 coding sequence is TGTGCCAGCAGCGCCTGGACAGGGGTAAACACTGAAGCTTTCTTT.

V usage is TRBV27 and J usage is TRBJ2-3; 10 positions match TRBD2. Per germline, CDR1 MNHEY and CDR2 SMNVEV (reference sequence). The junction had 4 bases not matched to a gene; V was cut back by 2 bases and J by 2 bases. The CDR3 contains 16 residues. For the CDR3, the DNA is TGTGCCAGCAGTTTAAGACTAGCGGGTTTCACAGATACGCAGTATTTT. Translated: CASSLRLAGFTDTQYF.

The V and J genes are TRBV2 and TRBJ1-1; TRBD1 agrees at 8 bases. Germline CDR1 SNHLY, CDR2 FYNNEI. This CDR3 has 12 amino acids. The CDR3 region has the DNA TGTGCAAGTGGACAGGGGAACACTGAAGCTTTCTTT. Its translation: CASGQGNTEAFF.

This clone has a single count. The rearrangement joins TRBV4-1 to TRBJ2-2, with 10 positions matching TRBD1. V lost 4 bases to trimming and J lost 4 bases; unmatched junction nucleotides: 6. The V gene's germline CDR1 is MGHRA and CDR2 YSYEKL. The length of the CDR3 is 16 residues. CDR3 residues: CASSLWTGGATGELFF. Here the CDR3 DNA reads TGCGCCAGCAGCCTTTGGACAGGGGGGGCCACCGGGGAGCTGTTTTTT.

This chain links TRBV6-1 with TRBJ1-2, with D hard to call. V was trimmed by 1 base and J by 7 bases, leaving 7 bases between them. Germline CDR1 reads MNHNS; CDR2 reads SASEGT. This CDR3 contains 12 residues. The CDR3 sequence is CASSEGLFGYTF. CDR3 nucleotides: TGTGCCAGCAGTGAAGGGCTGTTTGGCTACACCTTC.

This chain joins TRBV4-1 and TRBJ2-1, with D possibly TRBD2 on 6 matching bases. Germline assignment: CDR1 MGHRA and CDR2 YSYEKL. Trimming took off 0 bases at V and 4 bases at J, with 13 bases between the two ends. The CDR3 sequence is 16 residues long. The CDR3 nucleotides read TGCGCCAGCAGCCAAGATGTAAACGCGGGGTACAATGAGCAGTTCTTC. Protein product: CASSQDVNAGYNEQFF.

This clone was seen a single time. The chain joins TRBV9 to TRBJ2-3, with TRBD2 matching 16 bases. Germline CDR1 is SGDLS and CDR2 is YYNGEE. With 4 bases clipped from V and 1 base from J, the junction kept 6 bases outside the gene matches. The CDR3 is 18 residues long. DNA of the CDR3: TGTGCCAGCAGCCCGGGGACTAGCGGGAGGGCCGGCACAGATACGCAGTATTTT. It is translated as CASSPGTSGRAGTDTQYF. The whole variable domain, filled in from reference TRBV9 and TRBJ2-3, reads DSGVTQTPKHLITATGQRVTLRCSPRSGDLSVYWYQQSLDQGLQFLIQYYNGEERAKGNILERFSAQQFPDLHSELNLSSLELGDSALYFCASSPGTSGRAGTDTQYFGPGTRLTVL.

This chain connects TRBV5-4 to TRBJ1-4; 9 bases align to TRBD1. CDR1 is SGHNT and CDR2 is YYREEE in the germline V gene (reference sequence). The V and J ends lost 4 bases and 6 bases, in that order; junction bases with no gene match: 7. The length of the CDR3 is 15 residues. CDR3 residues: CASSIQGASHEKLFF. In DNA, the CDR3 is TGTGCCAGCAGCATACAGGGGGCTTCCCATGAAAAACTGTTTTTT.

The count of this clone is one. This chain connects TRBV29-1 to TRBJ1-4, with 9 bases that match TRBD1. Trimming took 4 bases from V and 7 from J; bases not matched to a gene: 7. This CDR3 region has 14 residues. Germline V CDR1 and CDR2: SQVTM, ANQGSEA. The CDR3 is CSVGIDRGSEKLFF. The DNA for the CDR3 is TGCAGCGTTGGAATAGACAGGGGGAGTGAAAAACTGTTTTTT.

The chain links TRBV7-9 to TRBJ1-2; TRBD1 agrees at 7 bases. This CDR3 is built from 14 residues. Unmatched junction bases numbered 4, after V lost 2 bases and J lost 4 bases. Germline V gene lookup returns CDR1 SEHNR and CDR2 FQNEAQ (reference sequence). As DNA, the CDR3 is TGTGCCAGCAGCTTAATACAGGGGTTCTATGGCTACACCTTC. It is translated as CASSLIQGFYGYTF.